The T cell receptor (beta chain) under discussion was sequenced for a study of beta chain features in type 1 diabetes. Findings and caveats of the study: The study found that naive, central memory and Treg TCRB repertoires appeared more similar in patients than in healthy donors. Insertions at VDJ junctions were less frequent in type 1 diabetes patients. These patients also deleted more nucleotides at the same junctions. Among all four CD4+ subsets, Type 1 diabetes patients had TCRB CDR3s that were moderately but significantly shorter. Still unanswered here is whether HLA type influences TCRB rearrangement.

Expressed TCRB transcripts got sequenced, as all isolated RNA was reverse transcribed. Some clones are missing from TCRdb's copy, which holds only in-frame ones; the method was immunoSEQ multiplex PCR. The sample has approximately 250,000 clones, 16% seen once. Sorted CD4+ subsets: naive, central memory, regulatory, stem cell-like memory (CD45RO/CCR7/CD25/CD127/CD95/CD27 panel). Concerning this clone itself: Its antigen is not known.

The CDR3 runs 14 residues. The junction had 6 bases not matched to a gene; V was cut back by 4 bases and J by 6 bases. Looked up from germline, CDR1 is SGHRS and CDR2 is YFSETQ. This chain uses TRBV5-1 with TRBJ2-1, with 8 bases identical to TRBD1. The sample was naive CD4+ T cells from blood. The sequence was obtained from a young man with type 1 diabetes. The CDR3 spells CASSPQGAGNEQFF. CDR3 in DNA: TGCGCCAGCAGCCCGCAGGGGGCGGGCAATGAGCAGTTCTTC.